This is a list of T cell receptor beta chains from one sample in a study of shared clonotypes between healthy human individuals. Sequencing was performed with immunoSEQ multiplex PCR; in TCRdb, only in-frame clones are kept and a portion is missing. This table holds millions of clones, about 92% found once. Material for sequencing was naive CD4+ T cells sorted from blood. The receptors were gathered from a man aged 18-30 years in good health. CDR3s include the opening cysteine and the closing phenylalanine or tryptophan. A D gene is named only where the DNA matches it firmly. Clone size is not always given. Where it is, it says once, few, many or a class for expanded clones.

d_call clone_size j_call v_call cdr3_nt cdr3_aa
- - TRBJ2-7 TRBV6-5 TGTGCCAGCAGTTACTCGAATGTTCCTAGCTACGAGCAGTACTTC CASSYSNVPSYEQYF
- - TRBJ2-3 TRBV9 TGTGCCAGCAGCCCAGGCCTAGGTTGGGCAGATACGCAGTATTTT CASSPGLGWADTQYF
- - TRBJ2-3 TRBV5-4 TGTGCCAGCAGCTTGGCGGATACGCAGTATTTT CASSLADTQYF
- - TRBJ2-5 TRBV7-9 TGTGCCAGCAGCTACCGGACCGACTTAGAGACCCAGTACTTC CASSYRTDLETQYF
TRBD2 - TRBJ2-7 TRBV7-2 TGTGCCAGCAGCTTAGGACTAGCGGGAGGGCCCCACGAGCAGTACTTC CASSLGLAGGPHEQYF
TRBD2 - TRBJ2-3 TRBV7-2 TGTGCCAGCAGCTTAGTCGGATTGAGTAGCGGGAGCGGGCTAGATACGCAGTATTTT CASSLVGLSSGSGLDTQYF
- - TRBJ1-4 TRBV6-1 TGTGCCAGCAGTGAATACGTGAATGAAAAACTGTTTTTT CASSEYVNEKLFF
TRBD1 - TRBJ2-7 TRBV19 TGTGCCAGTAGTATCGGACAGGGACCTTCCTACGAGCAGTACTTC CASSIGQGPSYEQYF
- - TRBJ2-7 TRBV5-1 TGCGCCAGCAGCTTGACCCTAGGGGGATACGAGCAGTACTTC CASSLTLGGYEQYF
TRBD1 - TRBJ2-5 TRBV10-2 TGCGCCAGCAGTGAGCCGCCCGGGACAGGGCCAGGAGAGACCCAGTACTTC CASSEPPGTGPGETQYF
- - TRBJ2-7 TRBV12-5 TGTGCTAGTGGTTTGCGACTCATTGGATCCCACTCCTACGAGCAGTACTTC CASGLRLIGSHSYEQYF
- - TRBJ1-1 TRBV4-1 TGCGCCAGCAGCCAAGATAACAGGCCAGGGGCTGAAGCTTTCTTT CASSQDNRPGAEAFF
TRBD2 once TRBJ2-7 TRBV4-1 TGCGCCAGCAGCCAAGGTCAGACTAGCGGGCATTCCTACGAGCAGTACTTC CASSQGQTSGHSYEQYF
TRBD1 - TRBJ2-7 TRBV28 TGTGCCAGCAGTGGACGGGACAGCCACCCCTACGAGCAGTACTTC CASSGRDSHPYEQYF
TRBD2 few TRBJ2-1 TRBV19 TGTGCCAGTACTGGGACTAGCGGGAGGACCAGCTCCTACAATGAGCAGTTCTTC CASTGTSGRTSSYNEQFF
- - TRBJ2-7 TRBV5-5 TGTGCCAGCAGCTTGGAACGGACAGACTACGAGCAGTACTTC CASSLERTDYEQYF
TRBD1 - TRBJ1-1 TRBV7-8 TGTGCCAGCAGCTTAGCCGGACAGGGCATGAACACTGAAGCTTTCTTT CASSLAGQGMNTEAFF
- - TRBJ1-1 TRBV19 TGTGCCAGTAGTATAGGACACAAGGTCACGGGTAACACTGAAGCTTTCTTT CASSIGHKVTGNTEAFF
- - TRBJ1-2 TRBV7-9 TGTGCCAGCACGTCTCCGTGGGGCTACACCTTC CASTSPWGYTF
- - TRBJ2-7 TRBV10-1 TGCGCCAGCAGTGGGGCCAGCTCCTACGAGCAGTACTTC CASSGASSYEQYF
TRBD2 - TRBJ2-1 TRBV18 TGTGCCAGCTCACCACGGGCTAGCGGGAGGATAGACAATGAGCAGTTCTTC CASSPRASGRIDNEQFF
TRBD1 - TRBJ2-5 TRBV19 TGTGCCAGTAGTACCCGCCCCACTCTGACAGGGATGGGGTACCAAGAGACCCAGTACTTC CASSTRPTLTGMGYQETQYF
TRBD1 - TRBJ1-5 TRBV5-1 TGCGCCAGCAGCTTGGAGGGGGCCGGCAATCAGCCCCAGCATTTT CASSLEGAGNQPQHF
- once TRBJ2-1 TRBV30 TGTGCCTGGAGTAGGGGCTACAATGAGCAGTTCTTC CAWSRGYNEQFF
TRBD1 - TRBJ1-1 TRBV9 TGTGCCAGCAGCACTGGAGGGGGCCCCACTGAAGCTTTCTTT CASSTGGGPTEAFF
- - TRBJ1-5 TRBV5-1 TGCGCCAGCAGCTTGGCCACAGGGCAAAATCAGCCCCAGCATTTT CASSLATGQNQPQHF
TRBD2 once TRBJ2-1 TRBV28 TGTGCCAGCAGTTTAATAGGGACTAGCTACAATGAGCAGTTCTTC CASSLIGTSYNEQFF
TRBD2 - TRBJ2-4 TRBV28 TGTGCCAGCGCCGGGCTAGCGGGGACCAAAAACATTCAGTACTTC CASAGLAGTKNIQYF
- few TRBJ2-2 TRBV7-9 TGTGCCAGCAGCTTAGTACCGAACACCGGGGAGCTGTTTTTT CASSLVPNTGELFF
- - TRBJ1-5 TRBV5-6 TGTGCCAGCAGCTTCAGGGGCGAAAATCAGCCCCAGCATTTT CASSFRGENQPQHF
TRBD2 - TRBJ2-1 TRBV15 TGTGCCACCAGCGGTTTCTGGACTAGCATGGGCGAGCAGTTCTTC CATSGFWTSMGEQFF
- - TRBJ2-3 TRBV5-4 TGTGCCAGCAGCCCGCGGGGAACAGGGTTTTCGAGCACAGATACGCAGTATTTT CASSPRGTGFSSTDTQYF
- - TRBJ1-1 TRBV6-5 TGTGCCAGCAGTTACTCACGGGGCTACACTGAAGCTTTCTTT CASSYSRGYTEAFF
- - TRBJ1-1 TRBV30 TGTGCCTGGAGGTACAGGGCGAACACTGAAGCTTTCTTT CAWRYRANTEAFF
- once TRBJ1-4 TRBV27 TGTGCCAGCAGTTCCCATCGGGACCTAGTTATGTCGGCTGAAAAACTGTTTTTT CASSSHRDLVMSAEKLFF
- once TRBJ1-6 TRBV5-6 TGTGCCAGCAGCTTTCCGGCCTCTACAAATTCACCCCTCCACTTT CASSFPASTNSPLHF
- - TRBJ2-2 TRBV6-5 TGTGCCAGCAGTTACCTAGGCGGCGGGGAGCTGTTTTTT CASSYLGGGELFF
TRBD1 once TRBJ1-5 TRBV28 TGTGCCAGCAGTTATACAGGGGGCCGCAATCAGCCCCAGCATTTT CASSYTGGRNQPQHF
- - TRBJ2-1 TRBV6-1 TGTGCCAGCAGTGATTCGAACGGCTCCTACAATGAGCAGTTCTTC CASSDSNGSYNEQFF
- once TRBJ2-7 TRBV6-5 TGTGCCAGCAGCTCAGGATCCCTCGGGCTCAGCGAGCAGTACTTC CASSSGSLGLSEQYF
- - TRBJ2-5 TRBV19 TGTTCTCATTCAAAGACCCAGTACTTC CSHSKTQYF
- - TRBJ2-3 TRBV4-1 TGCGCCAGCAGCCCCGATATGAGCACAGATACGCAGTATTTT CASSPDMSTDTQYF
- - TRBJ1-1 TRBV5-5 TGTGCCAGCAGCTTGTACGCTGCGAACACTGAAGCTTTCTTT CASSLYAANTEAFF
- few TRBJ1-5 TRBV29-1 TGCAGCGGAAAGAATAGCAATCAGCCCCAGCATTTT CSGKNSNQPQHF
TRBD1 - TRBJ2-7 TRBV2 TGTGCCAGCAGAGGGACAGGCTCCTACGAGCAGTACTTC CASRGTGSYEQYF
- once TRBJ1-1 TRBV2 TGTGCCAGCAGTCTTGGGGTGTTGGCTTTCTTT CASSLGVLAFF
TRBD1 - TRBJ1-2 TRBV30 TGTGCCTGGAGTAAGGGACAGGGGTTTTTGAGGGGCTACACCTTC CAWSKGQGFLRGYTF